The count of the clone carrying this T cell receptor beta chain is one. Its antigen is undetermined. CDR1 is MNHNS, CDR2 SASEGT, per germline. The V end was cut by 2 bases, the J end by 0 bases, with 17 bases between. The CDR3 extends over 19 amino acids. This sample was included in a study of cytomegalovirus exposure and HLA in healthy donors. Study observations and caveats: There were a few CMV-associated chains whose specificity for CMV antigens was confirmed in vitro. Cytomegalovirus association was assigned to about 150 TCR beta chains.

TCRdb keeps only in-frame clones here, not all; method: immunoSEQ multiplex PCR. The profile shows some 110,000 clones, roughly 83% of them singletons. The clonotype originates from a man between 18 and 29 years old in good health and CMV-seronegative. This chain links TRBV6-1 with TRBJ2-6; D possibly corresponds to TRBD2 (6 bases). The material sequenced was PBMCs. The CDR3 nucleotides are TGTGCCAGCAGTGAAAGGGCGGGGAACAAACTCTCTGGGGCCAACGTCCTGACTTTC. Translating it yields CASSERAGNKLSGANVLTF.